This TCR beta chain appears in the sequencing data of a study of blood T cell repertoires in COVID-19. Study background: Samples taken during acute and convalescent COVID-19 were collected in the United States, Italy and Spain. Sources were T cells, B-cell-depleted T cells, or PBMCs; the material itself was cDNA or gDNA.

V was cut by 0 bases and J by 0 bases, with 10 bases left in between. There are 16 residues in the CDR3. Germline V gives CDR1 MNHEY, CDR2 SVGAGI. This clone was picked up one time. Original methodology: Estimated nucleated cell counts came from reference gene primer amplification. The data were produced by immunoSEQ multiplex PCR, yet TCRdb's version contains in-frame clones alone and is incomplete. That table furnishes V, J and clone size, whereas the DNA furnished D and trimming. The sample includes some 260,000 clones, around 89% of them seen just once. What was sequenced was peripheral blood. The TCR sequence derives from a woman aged 25 to 39 with COVID-19, enrolled during active disease. The chain is built from TRBV6-5 and TRBJ2-3, with a possible D match to TRBD1 (5 bases). Here the CDR3 DNA reads TGTGCCAGCAGTTACTCCGGCAGGGTCAGCACAGATACGCAGTATTTT. It specifies CASSYSGRVSTDTQYF.